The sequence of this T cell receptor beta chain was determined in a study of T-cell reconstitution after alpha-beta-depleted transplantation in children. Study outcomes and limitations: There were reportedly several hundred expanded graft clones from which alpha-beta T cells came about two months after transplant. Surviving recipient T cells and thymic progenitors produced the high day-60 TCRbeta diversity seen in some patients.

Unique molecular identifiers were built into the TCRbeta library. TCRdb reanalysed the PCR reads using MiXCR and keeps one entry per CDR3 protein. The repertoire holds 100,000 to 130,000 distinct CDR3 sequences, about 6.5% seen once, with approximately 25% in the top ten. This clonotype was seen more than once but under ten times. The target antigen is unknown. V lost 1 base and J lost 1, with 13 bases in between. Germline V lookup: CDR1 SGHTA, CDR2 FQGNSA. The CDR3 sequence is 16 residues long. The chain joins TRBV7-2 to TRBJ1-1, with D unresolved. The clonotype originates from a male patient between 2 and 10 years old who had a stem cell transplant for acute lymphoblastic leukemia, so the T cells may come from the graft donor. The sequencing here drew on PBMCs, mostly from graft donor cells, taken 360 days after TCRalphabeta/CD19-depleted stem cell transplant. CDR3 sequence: CASSLGVDAGNTEAFF. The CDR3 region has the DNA TGTGCCAGCAGCTTAGGTGTGGACGCGGGGAACACTGAAGCTTTCTTT. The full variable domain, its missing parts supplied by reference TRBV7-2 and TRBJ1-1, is GAGVSQSPSNKVTEKGKDVELRCDPISGHTALYWYRQSLGQGLEFLIYFQGNSAPDKSGLPSDRFSAERTGGSVSTLTIQRTQQEDSAVYLCASSLGVDAGNTEAFFGQGTRLTVV.